This T cell receptor beta chain stems from a study of beta chain features in type 1 diabetes. Findings and caveats of the study: Junctions at VDJ sites from type 1 diabetes patients had fewer insertions and more deletions. Among patients, naive, central memory and Treg TCRB repertoires appeared more similar than among healthy donors.

Of note for this clone: As yet, its antigen is unknown.

This CDR3 spans 16 amino acids. J was trimmed by 1 base and V by 7 bases; bases with no gene match: 12. Germline CDR1 reads MDHEN; CDR2 reads SYDVKM. The study reverse transcribed the entire isolated RNA, so it sequenced expressed TCRB transcripts. Roughly 3.6 million reads on average were seen across naive, central memory and regulatory T cell samples. Clones were sequenced by immunoSEQ multiplex PCR, and TCRdb holds only the in-frame ones, with some missing. The top ten hold just over 0.015% of the sample, which has hundreds of thousands of clones, 8% to 13% seen once. The receptor's source is a woman aged 25-40 years in good health. Source material: naive CD4+ T cells from blood. This chain uses TRBV28 with TRBJ1-1; 7 nucleotides line up with TRBD1. DNA for the CDR3: TGTGCCAGCACTTCCTTTGGTCCAGGGGGGAACACTGAAGCTTTCTTT. Translation: CASTSFGPGGNTEAFF.